This T cell receptor beta chain appears in the sequencing data of a study of shared clonotypes between healthy human individuals. The CDR3 spans 14 residues. From germline, CDR1 is MNHEY and CDR2 SMNVEV (reference sequence). Trimming shortened V by 6 bases and J by 4 bases, and 13 bases separated the two germline ends. Measured with immunoSEQ multiplex PCR; TCRdb has only the in-frame clones, and not every one. The sample shows roughly 1,600,000 clones, approximately 98.5% of them seen only once. This receptor was obtained from a man under 40 in good health. The V gene is TRBV27, the J gene TRBJ2-4, with D tentatively TRBD1 or TRBD2 (5 bases each). The specimen sequenced was naive CD4+ T cells sorted from blood. The subset here: CD45RA+ positively selected. The CDR3 region has the DNA TGTGCCAGCAGAGCCCGGGACGGAAAAAACATTCAGTACTTC. Its translation: CASRARDGKNIQYF.